The TCR beta chain under discussion was sequenced for a study of blood T cell repertoires in COVID-19. About the research overall: COVID-19 samples, acute and convalescent, were from the United States, Italy and Spain. PBMCs, B-cell-depleted T cells, or T cells were the source of the cDNA or gDNA that made up the material.

V shed 0 bases and J shed 0 bases, with 13 bases lying between them. CDR1 is SGHRS and CDR2 is YFSETQ in the germline V gene. The CDR3 consists of 17 residues. Per the original data handling: Amplifying reference gene primers gave estimates of nucleated cell counts. Clones were sequenced by immunoSEQ multiplex PCR, and TCRdb holds only the in-frame ones, with some missing. V, J and clone size are those of that table, while D and trimming were read from the DNA. The sample lists about 260,000 clones, 80% to 90% occurring once. Sequences were obtained from peripheral blood. This TCR was recovered from a man aged 55 to 69 with acute or convalescent COVID-19. The chain links TRBV5-1 to TRBJ2-1, with a weak D call TRBD2 (5 bases). The CDR3 DNA sequence: TGCGCCAGCAGCTTGGTCTTCGGGGTTAGCTCCTACAATGAGCAGTTCTTC. Protein: CASSLVFGVSSYNEQFF.